Listed here are 31 T cell receptor beta chains from one sample, sequenced in a study of CD8+CD57+ T cells in acquired aplastic anemia. For CDR3 and TCR beta VDJ profiling, genomic DNA was the template used. One entry per CDR3 protein, called by TCRdb with MiXCR from the reads. The data show 180,000 or so distinct CDR3 sequences, more than 60% seen once. Before being chosen for sequencing, patients had shown CD8+CD57+ cell expansion by flow cytometry. Sequenced input: sorted CD4+, CD8+, or CD8+CD57+ T cells (not recorded which) from PBMCs. The receptors here all came from a human donor with aplastic anemia.

This chain joins TRBV4-1 and TRBJ2-2, with 9 positions matching TRBD1. V lost 4 bases to trimming and J lost 11 bases; unmatched junction nucleotides: 11. In germline, CDR1 is MGHRA, CDR2 YSYEKL. CDR3 length equals 15 residues. The CDR3 DNA is TGCGCCAGCAGCCTCCGGTTGGGACAGGGCTATGAGCTGTTTTTT. Translating gives CASSLRLGQGYELFF.

The chain combines TRBV20-1 with TRBJ2-5; the match to TRBD1 covers 11 bases. After removal of 3 bases from V and 4 bases from J, the junction contained 4 bases not matched to a gene. CDR3 size: 14 residues. Germline loops: CDR1 DFQATT, CDR2 SNEGSKA (reference sequence). The CDR3 here is CSARRTGGAETQYF. The CDR3 bases are TGCAGTGCTAGGCGGACAGGGGGCGCAGAGACCCAGTACTTC.

The rearrangement uses TRBV20-1 and TRBJ2-1; TRBD1 is a possible D gene (6 bases). The CDR3 runs 16 residues. V dropped 0 bases and J dropped 0 bases, with 12 bases sitting between them. Per germline, CDR1 DFQATT and CDR2 SNEGSKA (reference sequence). Written as DNA, the CDR3 is TGCAGTGCTAGAGAGGGGGACACTCGCTCCTACAATGAGCAGTTCTTC. Residues: CSAREGDTRSYNEQFF.

V usage is TRBV10-1 and J usage is TRBJ1-1; D is uncertain. The length of the CDR3 is 14 residues. Germline loops: CDR1 WNHNN, CDR2 SYGVQD (reference sequence). V gave up 0 bases and J gave up 0 bases, with 5 bases separating them. CDR3 residues: CASSESGMNTEAFF. The DNA of the CDR3 is TGCGCCAGCAGTGAGTCGGGGATGAACACTGAAGCTTTCTTT.

The V call is TRBV19, the J call TRBJ2-1; TRBD1 is a possible D gene (5 bases). Trimming left V 4 bases short and J 7 bases short, with 14 bases between. The CDR3 consists of 14 residues. Looked up from germline, CDR1 is LNHDA and CDR2 is SQIVND (reference sequence). The CDR3: CASSTLTARNEQFF. The CDR3 region has the DNA TGTGCCAGTAGTACCTTGACAGCGAGGAATGAGCAGTTCTTC.

The table lists this clonotype with many counts. The chain is built from TRBV12-3 or TRBV12-4 and TRBJ2-3; 10 bases map to TRBD1. The CDR3 consists of 14 residues. The trim removed 5 bases at V and 6 bases at J, leaving 5 bases unmatched. This chain's CDR3 is CASSPGQGIDTQYF. The CDR3 coding sequence is TGTGCCAGCAGTCCGGGACAGGGGATTGATACGCAGTATTTT.

Comment on this clonotype: One end of the junction fails to match germline, which may point to a read error. The chain combines TRBV7-6 with TRBJ2-6, with D maybe TRBD1 (6 bases). CDR3 length: 15 residues. Germline assignment: CDR1 SGHVS and CDR2 FNYEAQ. The CDR3 sequence is CASSLAYPGANVLTF. The DNA of the CDR3 is TGTGCCAGCAGCTTAGCGTATCCAGGGGCTAACGTCCTGACTTTC.

The V and J genes are TRBV5-1 and TRBJ1-2; D possibly corresponds to TRBD1 (5 bases). The length of the CDR3 is 13 residues. The ends were cut back, 5 bases at V and 7 bases at J, with 15 bases in the middle. Per the germline V gene, CDR1 is SGHRS and CDR2 is YFSETQ. The CDR3 nucleotides are TGCGCCAGCAGTGAGGACACCCTATTTGGCTACACCTTC. Its translation is CASSEDTLFGYTF.

This clonotype was recorded once. In DNA form, the CDR3 reads TGCGCCAGCAGCCAAGTAAGGGCGCAGGGCCAGTACTTC. The encoded protein is CASSQVRAQGQYF. This rearrangement joins TRBV4-1 to TRBJ2-5; TRBD1 might be the D (5 bases). CDR3 size: 13 residues. Trimming left V 1 base short and J 10 bases short, with 13 bases between. Germline V gives CDR1 MGHRA, CDR2 YSYEKL.

This clonotype was seen only a few times. The V call is TRBV7-8, the J call TRBJ2-1, with 9 bases lining up with TRBD1. The V gene end was trimmed by 1 base and the J gene end by 7 bases; junction bases not matched to a gene: 5. This CDR3 has 15 amino acids. CDR1 is SGHVS and CDR2 is FQNEAQ in the germline V gene. CDR3 region: CASSLEVTGGNEQFF. The CDR3 DNA reads TGTGCCAGCAGCTTAGAAGTGACAGGGGGTAATGAGCAGTTCTTC.

The J gene is TRBJ1-2, the V gene TRBV29-1, with D tentatively TRBD1 (5 bases). The V end lost 0 bases, the J end lost 4 bases, and 18 bases lay between the germline ends. The germline CDR1 and CDR2 sequences are SQVTM and ANQGSEA. CDR3 size: 16 residues. In nucleotides, the CDR3 is TGCAGCGTTGAAGATCTAGGGGCAGGAAGGTCCTATGGCTACACCTTC. Residues: CSVEDLGAGRSYGYTF.

V gene TRBV7-3 combines with J gene TRBJ2-7, with unresolved D. CDR3 size: 12 residues. The germline CDR1 and CDR2 sequences are SGHTA and FQGTGA. V was shortened by 4 bases and J by 2 bases, with 6 bases between the two germline ends. CDR3 protein: CASSYKTYEQYF. The CDR3 bases are TGTGCCAGCAGCTATAAGACCTACGAGCAGTACTTC.

The chain is built from TRBV7-2 and TRBJ2-2; D is undetermined. There are 14 residues in the CDR3. Trimming stripped 5 bases from V and 3 bases from J, with 10 bases between. The germline V gene has CDR1 SGHTA and CDR2 FQGNSA. The CDR3 is CASSPVVDTGELFF. The CDR3 region has the DNA TGTGCCAGCAGCCCCGTGGTTGACACCGGGGAGCTGTTTTTT.

This clonotype showed up just a few times. DNA for the CDR3: TGTGCCATCAGTGAGCCGGGAGGTGGATCCTACAATGAGCAGTTCTTC. It yields the protein CAISEPGGGSYNEQFF. The rearrangement links TRBV10-3 to TRBJ2-1, with 7 bases lining up with TRBD2. After removal of 2 bases from V and 1 base from J, the junction contained 5 bases not matched to a gene. The germline CDR1 and CDR2 sequences are ENHRY and SYGVKD. This CDR3 is 16 amino acids long.

The rearrangement joins TRBV29-1 to TRBJ2-7; TRBD1 agrees at 8 bases. Looked up from germline, CDR1 is SQVTM and CDR2 is ANQGSEA. CDR3 length: 13 amino acids. V shed 6 bases and J 1 base; nucleotides not matched to a gene: 5. CDR3 DNA: TGCAGCGTAAGGGGACAGGCATCCTACGAGCAGTACTTC. Translating gives CSVRGQASYEQYF.

This clonotype was picked up a small number of times. The chain has TRBV12-3 or TRBV12-4 and TRBJ1-2; TRBD1 is a possible D gene (5 bases). Deletions cut 5 bases from V and 4 bases from J, with 11 bases between. This CDR3 region has 13 residues. DNA for the CDR3: TGTGCCAGCAGTCTCCAGGGCCTCTATGGCTACACCTTC. Its protein is CASSLQGLYGYTF.

This chain uses TRBV29-1 with TRBJ1-1; 9 bases are a match to TRBD1. Germline assignment: CDR1 SQVTM and CDR2 ANQGSEA. The CDR3 runs 11 residues. CDR3 sequence: CRLTGGPEAFF. CDR3 sequence (DNA): TGCAGGCTTACAGGGGGCCCCGAAGCTTTCTTT.

This clonotype was recorded a few times. The genes are TRBV7-4 and TRBJ2-1; possible D gene TRBD1, 6 bases. Germline V lookup: CDR1 SGHVT, CDR2 SQSDAQ. The CDR3 is 13 residues long. V was clipped by 5 bases and J by 7 bases, with 12 bases between them. The CDR3 reads CASSPQGLNEQFF. CDR3 DNA sequence: TGTGCCAGCAGCCCACAGGGCCTTAATGAGCAGTTCTTC.

This clonotype was picked up many times. The V gene is TRBV10-3, the J gene TRBJ2-3; 7 bases match TRBD2. The CDR3 has 15 residues. In germline, CDR1 is ENHRY, CDR2 SYGVKD. The V and J ends lost 9 bases and 0 bases, in that order; junction bases with no gene match: 9. The CDR3: CAIGAGRGSTDTQYF. CDR3 nucleotides: TGTGCCATTGGAGCGGGGCGGGGAAGCACAGATACGCAGTATTTT.

The CDR3 region has the DNA TGCGCCAGCAGCCAAGGTACTAGCGGGGGGGCAAACGAGCAGTTCTTC. This sequence encodes CASSQGTSGGANEQFF. The chain uses TRBV4-1 and TRBJ2-1, with TRBD2 matching over 13 bases. The V gene end was trimmed by 1 base and the J gene end by 10 bases; junction bases not matched to a gene: 7. CDR3 length: 16 residues. Germline V gene data show CDR1 as MGHRA and CDR2 as YSYEKL.

V and J are TRBV25-1 and TRBJ2-7, with TRBD1 identical over 7 bases. CDR1 and CDR2 (germline): MGHDK, SYGVNS. V shed 5 bases, J shed 5 bases, and the junction held 12 bases outside the gene matches. The CDR3 runs to 15 residues. The CDR3: CASSSFLTTGDEQYF. The CDR3 DNA reads TGTGCCAGCAGTTCCTTCCTGACCACAGGGGACGAGCAGTACTTC.

The genes are TRBV5-1 and TRBJ1-5; 7 bases are shared with TRBD1. This CDR3 spans 14 amino acids. CDR1 SGHRS and CDR2 YFSETQ come from the germline V gene. J lost 1 base, V lost 4 bases, and 2 bases had no gene match. This chain's CDR3 is CASSAGGSNQPQHF. The CDR3 DNA reads as TGCGCCAGCAGCGCAGGGGGGAGCAATCAGCCCCAGCATTTT.

V usage is TRBV20-1 and J usage is TRBJ2-7; TRBD2 matches 14 bases. This CDR3 is 16 amino acids long. Trimming removed 3 bases from V and 7 bases from J; junction bases left unmatched: 11. Germline V gives CDR1 DFQATT, CDR2 SNEGSKA (reference sequence). The DNA of the CDR3 is TGCAGTGCTAGCGGACTAGCGGGGGGACTTTTCAATGAGCAGTACTTC. Its protein product is CSASGLAGGLFNEQYF.

This clonotype was counted only a few times. The chain combines TRBV25-1 with TRBJ1-6; D unclear. From germline, CDR1 is MGHDK and CDR2 SYGVNS. There are 13 residues in the CDR3. V was clipped by 1 base and J by 8 bases, with 6 bases between them. DNA of the CDR3: TGTGCCAGCAGTGAATCTTGGGATTCACCCCTCCACTTT. It yields the protein CASSESWDSPLHF.

The rearrangement joins TRBV20-1 to TRBJ2-5; 7 bases align to TRBD2. CDR1 DFQATT and CDR2 SNEGSKA come from the germline V gene (reference sequence). This CDR3 region has 13 residues. Trimming at V came to 2 bases and at J to 4 bases, leaving 4 bases not matched to a gene. The DNA for the CDR3 is TGCAGTGCTAGACCGGGACTATTAGAGACCCAGTACTTC. Amino acids: CSARPGLLETQYF.

The chain has TRBV5-1 and TRBJ1-1; D uncertain. Trimming removed 6 bases from V and 5 bases from J, with 17 bases in between. The CDR3 has 14 amino acids. Germline CDR1 is SGHRS and CDR2 is YFSETQ. As DNA, the CDR3 is TGCGCCAGCAATCTCGCGACCCAGCTTACTGAAGCTTTCTTT. This translates into CASNLATQLTEAFF.

With regard to this clonotype: An end of the junction differs from the germline gene, which may be a read error. V usage is TRBV5-1 and J usage is TRBJ1-6; perhaps TRBD1 as D (5 bases). CDR3 length: 15 amino acids. The V gene's germline CDR1 is SGHRS and CDR2 YFSETQ. The CDR3 region is CASSLGSGSNSPLHF. The CDR3 DNA is TGTGCCAGCAGCTTGGGCTCAGGGTCTAATTCACCCCTCCACTTT.

CDR3 sequence reads: CSASLRDYGYTF. The CDR3, as DNA: TGCAGTGCTAGCTTGCGGGATTATGGCTACACCTTC. The chain has TRBV20-1 and TRBJ1-2; D unresolved. The germline CDR1 and CDR2 sequences are DFQATT and SNEGSKA (reference sequence). V lost 3 bases, J lost 5 bases, and 10 bases lay in between. The CDR3 extends over 12 amino acids.

The CDR3 spells CASSLVASQIRETQYF. CDR3 nucleotides: TGTGCCAGCAGCTTAGTTGCTAGCCAGATCCGAGAGACCCAGTACTTC. J is TRBJ2-5 and V is TRBV11-2; a weak D match, TRBD2 (5 bases). The CDR3 is made up of 16 amino acids. V shed 1 base and J shed 4 bases, with 16 bases lying between them. CDR1 and CDR2 from the germline V gene are SGHAT and FQNNGV. Based on the CDR3 plus reference TRBV11-2 and TRBJ2-5, the full variable domain is EAGVAQSPRYKIIEKRQSVAFWCNPISGHATLYWYQQILGQGPKLLIQFQNNGVVDDSQLPKDRFSAERLKGVDSTLKIQPAKLEDSAVYLCASSLVASQIRETQYFGPGTRLLVL.

V usage is TRBV20-1 and J usage is TRBJ1-3; D unclear. V was trimmed by 7 bases and J by 4 bases, leaving 8 bases between them. The CDR3 has 11 residues. Germline V CDR1 and CDR2: DFQATT, SNEGSKA (reference sequence). The CDR3 DNA follows: TGCAGTGTAGATTTAGGAAACACCATATATTTT. This sequence encodes CSVDLGNTIYF.

This chain connects TRBV20-1 to TRBJ1-2, with 9 bases identical to TRBD1. The CDR3 covers 15 residues. Germline assignment: CDR1 DFQATT and CDR2 SNEGSKA (reference sequence). V was clipped by 2 bases and J by 7 bases; unmatched bases: 11. The DNA for the CDR3 is TGCAGTGCTAGACCCGACAGGGGGTTATACGGTGGCTACACCTTC. Its protein product is CSARPDRGLYGGYTF.